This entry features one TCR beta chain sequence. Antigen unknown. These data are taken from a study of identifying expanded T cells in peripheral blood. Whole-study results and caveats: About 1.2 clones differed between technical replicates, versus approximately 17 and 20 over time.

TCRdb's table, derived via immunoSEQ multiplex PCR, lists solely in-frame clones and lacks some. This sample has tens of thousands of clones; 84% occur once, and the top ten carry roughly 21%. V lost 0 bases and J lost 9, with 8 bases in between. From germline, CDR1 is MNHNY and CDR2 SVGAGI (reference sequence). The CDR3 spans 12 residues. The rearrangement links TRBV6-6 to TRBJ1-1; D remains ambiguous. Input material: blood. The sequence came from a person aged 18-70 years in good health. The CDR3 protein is CASSYSGRQAFF. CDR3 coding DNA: TGTGCCAGCAGTTACTCGGGGAGACAAGCTTTCTTT.